This T cell receptor (beta chain) comes out of a study of control samples from healthy donors and cancer patients. Assay used: immunoSEQ multiplex PCR; TCRdb lists only in-frame clones, some missing. The profile shows some 140,000 clones, about 93% of them singletons. In germline, CDR1 is MNHNY, CDR2 SVGAGI (reference sequence). The CDR3 length is 14 residues. V gave up 1 base and J gave up 5 bases, with 8 bases separating them. This sequence was found in a man aged 55 to 69 with colorectal cancer. The genes are TRBV6-6 and TRBJ1-4; TRBD1 is a possible D gene (6 bases). Source material: PBMCs. The CDR3 is CASSYLGQNEKLFF. The CDR3 DNA reads as TGTGCCAGCAGTTACTTAGGACAGAATGAAAAACTGTTTTTT.